One sample yielded the 16 T cell receptor beta chains listed below, sequenced in a study of T-cell memory formation after mild COVID-19. In TCRdb, the 5' RACE reads were re-called with MiXCR into one record per CDR3 protein. The table lists roughly 220,000 distinct CDR3 sequences, over 9% of them singletons. The sequencing sample was made of PBMCs or a T cell subset sorted from them (not recorded which). These receptors came from a man aged 18 to 35 who had mild COVID-19 (a few samples of this study predate the infection). Cell type and time point are not known.

V and J are TRBV15 and TRBJ2-5; 8 bases fit TRBD1. The CDR3 spans 15 residues. The junction had 4 bases not matched to a gene; V was cut back by 0 bases and J by 4 bases. CDR1 and CDR2 from the germline V gene are LNHNV and YYDKDF (reference sequence). The CDR3 sequence: CATSRDRGLGETQYF. As DNA, the CDR3 is TGTGCCACCAGCAGAGACAGGGGGCTCGGAGAGACCCAGTACTTC.

The chain is built from TRBV18 and TRBJ2-7; D possibly corresponds to TRBD1 (6 bases). V lost 3 bases, J lost 6 bases, and 18 bases lay in between. The CDR3 covers 15 residues. The germline CDR1 and CDR2 sequences are KGHSH and LQKENI. The CDR3 DNA reads as TGTGCCAGCTCACCCGCAAACAGGGATTTTGGCGAGCAGTACGTC. Amino acids: CASSPANRDFGEQYV.

This clonotype was found many times. The rearrangement uses TRBV20-1 and TRBJ2-3; 7 positions match TRBD2. Germline lookup yields CDR1 DFQATT and CDR2 SNEGSKA (reference sequence). V lost 2 bases, J lost 0 bases, and 5 bases stayed unmatched. The CDR3 spans 15 residues. The CDR3 nucleotides read TGCAGTGCTAGAAGCTGGCGGGAGAGCACAGATACGCAGTATTTT. It specifies CSARSWRESTDTQYF.

Here the CDR3 DNA reads TGTGCCAGCAGCCGAGACAGGGGTGCCACTGAAGCTTTCTTT. This translates into CASSRDRGATEAFF. The gene calls are TRBV7-6 and TRBJ1-1, with 8 bases that match TRBD1. Losses at the gene ends were 5 bases for V and 4 bases for J; bases not matched to a gene: 6. Germline V gene data show CDR1 as SGHVS and CDR2 as FNYEAQ. The CDR3 sequence is 14 residues long.

This clonotype was seen repeatedly, ten times or more. V usage is TRBV11-2 and J usage is TRBJ1-2; maybe TRBD1 (5 bases). V was cut by 0 bases and J by 8 bases, with 13 bases left in between. This CDR3 has 14 amino acids. Germline V gene data show CDR1 as SGHAT and CDR2 as FQNNGV. The CDR3 sequence: CASSLDLGDGGYTF. Here the CDR3 DNA reads TGTGCCAGCAGCTTAGATCTGGGGGACGGGGGCTACACCTTC.

This clonotype was detected only a few times. The chain uses TRBV9 and TRBJ2-1; 12 nucleotides align to TRBD2. This CDR3 spans 15 amino acids. V lost 3 bases, J lost 9 bases, and 7 bases stayed unmatched. CDR1 and CDR2 (germline): SGDLS, YYNGEE. The DNA for the CDR3 is TGTGCCAGCAGCGAGACTAGCGGGGGCACCTTTGAGCAGTTCTTC. This gives the protein CASSETSGGTFEQFF.

V usage is TRBV6-5 and J usage is TRBJ2-7; D remains unclear. Per the germline V gene, CDR1 is MNHEY and CDR2 is SVGAGI. The CDR3 loop spans 14 amino acids. With 6 bases removed from V and 4 bases from J, the gap between germline ends came to 16 bases. The CDR3 loop is CASRRPGPLYEQYF. CDR3 nucleotide sequence: TGTGCCAGCAGGCGACCGGGTCCCCTTTACGAGCAGTACTTC.

This clonotype was recorded a few times. The chain employs TRBV29-1 and TRBJ2-3, with TRBD2 matching 9 bases. V trimming: 3 bases; J trimming: 4 bases; junction bases outside the gene matches: 8. Germline CDR1 reads SQVTM; CDR2 reads ANQGSEA. The CDR3 runs to 15 residues. In DNA form, the CDR3 reads TGCAGCGTTGAGGGCGTAGCGGGGGTTTCAGATACGCAGTATTTT. Amino acids: CSVEGVAGVSDTQYF.

A note on this clonotype: One end of the junction varies from germline; a read error may be responsible. This chain links TRBV6-6 with TRBJ2-1, with TRBD2 matching 7 bases. In germline, CDR1 is MNHNY, CDR2 SVGAGI (reference sequence). The CDR3 spans 13 residues. The chain's CDR3 is CASSWGLFNDQFF. The CDR3 DNA sequence: TGTGCCAGCAGTTGGGGACTATTCAATGATCAGTTCTTC.

As for this clonotype: The CDR3 ends on some other residue instead of the conserved phenylalanine or tryptophan, so this is likely a read error. The chain joins TRBV4-1 to TRBJ2-7, with D uncertain. The V gene's germline CDR1 is MGHRA and CDR2 YSYEKL. The CDR3 covers 14 residues. V lost 1 base and J lost 2, with 9 bases in between. As DNA, the CDR3 is TGCGCCAGCAGCCAAGTCCCTCGTACCTACGAGCAGTACTTA. This gives the protein CASSQVPRTYEQYL.

The chain couples TRBV30 to TRBJ1-1; TRBD1 might be the D (5 bases). There are 12 residues in the CDR3. V lost 5 bases to trimming and J lost 1 base, with 8 bases between them. Germline-derived CDR1 and CDR2 are GTSNPN and SVGIG (reference sequence). CDR3 region: CAWRQSNTEAFF. CDR3 nucleotides: TGTGCCTGGCGACAGTCGAACACTGAAGCTTTCTTT.

This clonotype was seen ten or more times. The chain couples TRBV7-9 to TRBJ2-7, with D unclear. CDR1 is SEHNR, CDR2 FQNEAQ, per germline (reference sequence). V was pared by 5 bases and J by 2 bases, with 13 bases between. The CDR3 consists of 14 residues. The CDR3 loop is CASSSTGYPYEQYV. Written as DNA, the CDR3 is TGTGCCAGCAGCAGCACCGGGTATCCCTACGAGCAGTACGTC.

This clonotype was observed a handful of times. The V call is TRBV6-2 or TRBV6-3, the J call TRBJ2-2, with D perhaps matching TRBD2 (6 bases). Germline values: CDR1 MNHEY, CDR2 SVGEGT. The V end was cut by 7 bases, the J end by 6 bases, with 12 bases between. This CDR3 is built from 13 residues. The CDR3 here is CASKKEGSGELFF. Here the CDR3 DNA reads TGTGCCAGCAAAAAGGAGGGGTCCGGGGAGCTGTTTTTT.

This clonotype was seen a handful of times. The chain links TRBV20-1 to TRBJ1-5, with D perhaps TRBD1 (6 bases). Germline CDR1 and CDR2: DFQATT and SNEGSKA (reference sequence). CDR3 size: 18 residues. V was pared by 0 bases and J by 2 bases, with 20 bases between. The CDR3 sequence: CSARDLGTGREGNQPQHF. CDR3 DNA sequence: TGCAGTGCTAGAGATCTGGGTACAGGGCGCGAAGGCAATCAGCCCCAGCATTTT.

This clonotype was counted between two and nine times. The rearrangement uses TRBV20-1 and TRBJ2-5, with TRBD2 matching over 8 bases. The trim removed 6 bases at V and 5 bases at J, leaving 5 bases unmatched. Germline V gene sequence: CDR1 DFQATT, CDR2 SNEGSKA (reference sequence). The length of the CDR3 is 12 residues. CDR3 coding DNA: TGCAGTGCCGGACTAGCCGTGGAGACCCAGTACTTC. Protein product: CSAGLAVETQYF.

The table lists this clonotype with many counts. CDR3 amino acids: CASSLSGYGYTF. For the CDR3, the DNA is TGCGCCAGCAGCTTATCGGGGTATGGCTACACCTTC. The chain employs TRBV5-1 and TRBJ1-2; no reliable D call. The V gene lost 2 bases and the J gene lost 5 bases, with 7 bases spanning the gap. The V gene's germline CDR1 is SGHRS and CDR2 YFSETQ. CDR3 size: 12 residues.